This T cell receptor beta chain was documented in a study of shared clonotypes between healthy human individuals. Study background: Donor composition was a couple of women and a few men, aged 18 to 49.

Germline V gene lookup returns CDR1 MNHNS and CDR2 SASEGT. The ends lost 7 bases at V and 10 bases at J; junction bases unmatched: 13. The CDR3 sequence is 15 residues long. Evenly divided among several immunoSEQ plates was the genomic DNA of each subset. Assay used: immunoSEQ multiplex PCR; TCRdb lists only in-frame clones, some missing. The sample holds 2 million to 2.5 million clones, 85% to 95% seen once. This chain joins TRBV6-1 and TRBJ2-6, with 7 bases fitting TRBD2. The sample consisted of naive CD4+ T cells from PBMCs. Subset described: CD45RA+ positively selected. The receptor comes from a man between 18 and 35 years old in good health. Some clones in this sample may be carry-over from other donors' samples. The CDR3 reads CASTLVGGGSNVLTF. The CDR3 DNA sequence: TGTGCCAGCACCCTTGTCGGGGGAGGGAGTAACGTCCTGACTTTC.